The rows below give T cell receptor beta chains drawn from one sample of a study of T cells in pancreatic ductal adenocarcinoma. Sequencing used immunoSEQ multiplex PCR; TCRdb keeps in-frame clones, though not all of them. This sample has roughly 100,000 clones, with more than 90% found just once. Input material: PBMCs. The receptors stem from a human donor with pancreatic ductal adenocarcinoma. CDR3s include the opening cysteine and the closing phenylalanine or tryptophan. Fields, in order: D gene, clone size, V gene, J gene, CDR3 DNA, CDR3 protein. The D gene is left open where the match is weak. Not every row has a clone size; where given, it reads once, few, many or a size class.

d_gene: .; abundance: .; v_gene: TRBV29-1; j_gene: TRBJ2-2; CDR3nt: TGCAGCGGCCGGCGGGGCACCGGGGAGCTGTTTTTT; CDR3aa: CSGRRGTGELFF
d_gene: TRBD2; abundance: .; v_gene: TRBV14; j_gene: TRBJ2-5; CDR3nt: TGTGCCAGCAGCCACCAAAGGGGTAGCGGGAGAGGCGAGACCCAGTACTTC; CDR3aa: CASSHQRGSGRGETQYF
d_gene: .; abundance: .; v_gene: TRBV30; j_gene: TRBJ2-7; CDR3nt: TGTGCCTGGAGGGCGCTTGGGCCCTACGAGCAGTACTTC; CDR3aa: CAWRALGPYEQYF
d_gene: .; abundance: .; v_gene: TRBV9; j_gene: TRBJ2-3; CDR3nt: TGTGCCAGCAACCTAGGGGGATACACAGATACGCAGTATTTT; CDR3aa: CASNLGGYTDTQYF
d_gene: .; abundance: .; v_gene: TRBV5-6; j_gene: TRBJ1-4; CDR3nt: TGTGCCAGCAGCTTGTATCGCTCAGGGCGGAATGAAAAACTGTTTTTT; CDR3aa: CASSLYRSGRNEKLFF
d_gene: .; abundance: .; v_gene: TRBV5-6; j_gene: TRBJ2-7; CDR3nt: TGTGCCAGCAGCTTGACTGGCCAGGGTCCCTACGAGCAGTACTTC; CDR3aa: CASSLTGQGPYEQYF
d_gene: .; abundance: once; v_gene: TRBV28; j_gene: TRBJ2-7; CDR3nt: TGTGCCAGCAGTTTAGATGCAGGGAATCCCTACGAGCAGTACTTC; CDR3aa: CASSLDAGNPYEQYF
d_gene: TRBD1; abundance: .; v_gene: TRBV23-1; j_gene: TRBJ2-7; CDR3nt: TGCGCCAGCAGTCTCCGGGACAGTTCTTACGAGCAGTACTTC; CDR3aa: CASSLRDSSYEQYF
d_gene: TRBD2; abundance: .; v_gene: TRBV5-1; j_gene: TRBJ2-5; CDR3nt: TGCGCCAGCAGCCCTGGGACTAGCGGGAGAGAGACCCAGTACTTC; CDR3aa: CASSPGTSGRETQYF
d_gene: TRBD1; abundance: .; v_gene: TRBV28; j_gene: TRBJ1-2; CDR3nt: TGTGCCAGCAGTTTAGGAGACAGGGGGAACTATGGCTACACCTTC; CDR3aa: CASSLGDRGNYGYTF
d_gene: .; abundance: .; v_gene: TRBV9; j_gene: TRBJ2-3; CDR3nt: TGTGCCAGCAGCGTGATCGGGGACACAGATACGCAGTATTTT; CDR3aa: CASSVIGDTDTQYF
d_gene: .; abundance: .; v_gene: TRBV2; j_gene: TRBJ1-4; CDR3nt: TGTGCCAGCACAGGGTCTAATGAAAAACTGTTTTTT; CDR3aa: CASTGSNEKLFF
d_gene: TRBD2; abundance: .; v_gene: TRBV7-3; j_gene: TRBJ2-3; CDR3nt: TGTGCCAGCAGCCTAGGGAGGGGCCCCACAGATACGCAGTATTTT; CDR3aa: CASSLGRGPTDTQYF
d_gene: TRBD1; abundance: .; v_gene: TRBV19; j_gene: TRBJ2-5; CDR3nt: TGTGCCAGTAGTATCGGGACAGGGTACCAAGAGACCCAGTACTTC; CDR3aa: CASSIGTGYQETQYF
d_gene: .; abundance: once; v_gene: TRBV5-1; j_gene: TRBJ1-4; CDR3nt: TGCGCCAGCAGCACCGGGCAGGGGACTGAAAAACTGTTTTTT; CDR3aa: CASSTGQGTEKLFF
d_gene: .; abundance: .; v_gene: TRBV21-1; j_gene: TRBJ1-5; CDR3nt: TGTGCCAGCAGCAAAGGGGGACAGGGTGTTAGCAATCAGCCCCAGCATTTT; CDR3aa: CASSKGGQGVSNQPQHF
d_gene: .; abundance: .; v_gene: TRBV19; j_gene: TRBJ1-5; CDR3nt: TGTGCCAGTAGTGACGCCCCTTGGACAGCTAATCAGCCCCAGCATTTT; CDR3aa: CASSDAPWTANQPQHF
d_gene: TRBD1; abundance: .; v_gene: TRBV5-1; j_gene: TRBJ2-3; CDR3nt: TGCGCCAGCAGCTACGGGGACAGGGAAAGCACAGATACGCAGTATTTT; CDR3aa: CASSYGDRESTDTQYF
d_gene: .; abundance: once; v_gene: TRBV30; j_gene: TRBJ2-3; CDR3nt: TGTGCCTGGAATCTAGAACGAAACACAGATACGCAGTATTTT; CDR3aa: CAWNLERNTDTQYF
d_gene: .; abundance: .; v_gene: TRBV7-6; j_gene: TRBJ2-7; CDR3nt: TGTGCCAGCAGCCCGCAAGACACAGTTGAGCAGTACTTC; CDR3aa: CASSPQDTVEQYF
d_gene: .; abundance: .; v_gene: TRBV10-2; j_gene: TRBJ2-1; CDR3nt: TGCGCCAGCAGTGTGCGGACTCCGAATGAGCAGTTCTTC; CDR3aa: CASSVRTPNEQFF
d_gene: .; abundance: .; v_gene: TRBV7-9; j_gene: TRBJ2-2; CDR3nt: TGTGCCAGCAGCTTGGGACTTTCCACCGGGGAGCTGTTTTTT; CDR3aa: CASSLGLSTGELFF
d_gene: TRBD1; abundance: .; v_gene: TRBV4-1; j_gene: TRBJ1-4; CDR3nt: TGCGCCAGCAGCCAAGCCCTGGGACAGCACGAAAAACTGTTTTTT; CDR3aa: CASSQALGQHEKLFF
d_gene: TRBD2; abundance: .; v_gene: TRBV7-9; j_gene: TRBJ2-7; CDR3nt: TGTGCCAGCAGCTTAGCCTCTAGCGGCCGGAGTGTGGACGAGCAGTACTTC; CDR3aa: CASSLASSGRSVDEQYF
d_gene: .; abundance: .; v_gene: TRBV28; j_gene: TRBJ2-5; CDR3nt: TGTGCCAGCAGTTTGAGGGGCTCGGACTACAGAGAGACCCAGTACTTC; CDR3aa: CASSLRGSDYRETQYF
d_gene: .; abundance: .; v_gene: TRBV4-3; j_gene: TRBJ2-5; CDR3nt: TGCGCCAGCAGCCTGAGGAGCGGAGAGACCCAGTACTTC; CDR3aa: CASSLRSGETQYF
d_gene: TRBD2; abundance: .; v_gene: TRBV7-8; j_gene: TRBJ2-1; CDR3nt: TGTGCCAGCACCTATAGCGGGAGCTCCTACAATGAGCAGTTCTTC; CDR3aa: CASTYSGSSYNEQFF
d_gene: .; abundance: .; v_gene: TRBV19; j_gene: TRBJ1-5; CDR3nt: TGTGCCACCGGCCAGGGCATGGGTCAGCCCCAGCATTTT; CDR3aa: CATGQGMGQPQHF
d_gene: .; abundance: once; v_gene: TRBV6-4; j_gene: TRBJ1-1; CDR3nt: TGTGCCTGTGGACAGATGAACACTGAAGCTTTCTTT; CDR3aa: CACGQMNTEAFF
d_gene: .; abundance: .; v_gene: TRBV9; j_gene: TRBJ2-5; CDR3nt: TGTGCCAGCAGCCCTGGAGGGGAGACCCAGTACTTC; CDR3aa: CASSPGGETQYF
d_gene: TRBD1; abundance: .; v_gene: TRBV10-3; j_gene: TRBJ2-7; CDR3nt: TGTGCCATCAGTGAGGGGGGGACGACAGGGGACGAGCAGTACTTC; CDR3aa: CAISEGGTTGDEQYF
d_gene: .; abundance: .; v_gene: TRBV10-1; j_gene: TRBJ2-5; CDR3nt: TGCGCCAGCAGCGAACTAGCTTCGGAGACCCAGTACTTC; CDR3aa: CASSELASETQYF
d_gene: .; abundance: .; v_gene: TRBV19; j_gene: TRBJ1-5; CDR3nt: TGTGCCAGTAGTAGTGGCCTCAATCAGCCCCAGCATTTT; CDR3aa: CASSSGLNQPQHF
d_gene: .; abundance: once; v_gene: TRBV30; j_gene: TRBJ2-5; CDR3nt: TGTGCCTGGAGTGTTAGCAGTAAAGAGACCCAGTACTTC; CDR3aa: CAWSVSSKETQYF
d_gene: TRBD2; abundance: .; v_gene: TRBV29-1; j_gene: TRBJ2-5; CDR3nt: TGCAGCGTTGTGGGGGGGAGGGGACAAGAGACCCAGTACTTC; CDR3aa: CSVVGGRGQETQYF
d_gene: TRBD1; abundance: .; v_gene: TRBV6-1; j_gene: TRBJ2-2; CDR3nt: TGTGCCAGCGGAGAACAGGGGGCCGGGGAGCTGTTTTTT; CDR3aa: CASGEQGAGELFF
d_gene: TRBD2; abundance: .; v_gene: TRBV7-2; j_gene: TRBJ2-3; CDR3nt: TGTGCCACCGCGGGACTAGCGTCAGATACGCAGTATTTT; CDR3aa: CATAGLASDTQYF
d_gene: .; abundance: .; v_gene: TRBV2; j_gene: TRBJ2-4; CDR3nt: TGTGCCAGCAGTGACTCGCCAGTTCAGTACTTC; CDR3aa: CASSDSPVQYF
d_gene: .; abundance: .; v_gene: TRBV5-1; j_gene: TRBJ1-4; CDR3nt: TGCGCCAGCGCGATCCTTGCAACTAATGAAAAACTGTTTTTT; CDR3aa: CASAILATNEKLFF
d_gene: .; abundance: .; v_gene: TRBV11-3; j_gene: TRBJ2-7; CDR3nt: TGTGCCAGCAGCTTACGGGACACTCAGGACGAGCAGTACTTC; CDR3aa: CASSLRDTQDEQYF
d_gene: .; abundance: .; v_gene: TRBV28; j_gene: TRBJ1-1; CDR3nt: TGTGCCAGCAGCTCCCTCCCCCCTGAAGCTTTCTTT; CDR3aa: CASSSLPPEAFF
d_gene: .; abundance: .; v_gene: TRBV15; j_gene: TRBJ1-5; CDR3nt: TGTGCCACCAGCAGAGATGAGGGGACAAATCAGCCCCAGCATTTT; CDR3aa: CATSRDEGTNQPQHF
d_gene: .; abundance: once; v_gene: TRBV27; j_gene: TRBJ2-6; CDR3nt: TGTGCCAGCGGTTTCGGGTCCGCTACTGGGGCCAACGTCCTGACTTTC; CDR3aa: CASGFGSATGANVLTF
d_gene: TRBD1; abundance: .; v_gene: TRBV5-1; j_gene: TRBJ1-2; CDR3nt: TGCGCCAGCAGCCGGGGACAGGGTGTGTATGGCTACACCTTC; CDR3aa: CASSRGQGVYGYTF
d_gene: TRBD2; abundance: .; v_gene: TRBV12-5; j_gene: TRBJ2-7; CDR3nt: TGTGCTAGTGGTACTAGCGGAACCTACGAGCAGTACTTC; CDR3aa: CASGTSGTYEQYF
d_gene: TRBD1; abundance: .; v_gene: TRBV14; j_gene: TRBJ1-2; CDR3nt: TGTGCCAGCAGCCAAGACGACAGGGGGTACTATGGCTACACCTTC; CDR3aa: CASSQDDRGYYGYTF
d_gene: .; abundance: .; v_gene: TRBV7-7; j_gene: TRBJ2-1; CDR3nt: TGTGCTAGCAGCTTAGGGAGCTACAATGAGCAGTTCTTC; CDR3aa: CASSLGSYNEQFF
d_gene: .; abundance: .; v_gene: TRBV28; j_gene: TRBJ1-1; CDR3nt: TGTGCCAGCAGTTTACAGAACACTGAAGCTTTCTTT; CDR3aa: CASSLQNTEAFF
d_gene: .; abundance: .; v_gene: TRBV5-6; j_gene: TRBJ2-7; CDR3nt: TGTGCCAGCAGCTTGGGCGTCTACGAGCAGTACTTC; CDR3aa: CASSLGVYEQYF
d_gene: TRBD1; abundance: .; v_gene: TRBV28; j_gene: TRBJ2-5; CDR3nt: TGTGCCAGCCAAGGACAGGGGGCATCCCAAGAGACCCAGTACTTC; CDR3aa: CASQGQGASQETQYF
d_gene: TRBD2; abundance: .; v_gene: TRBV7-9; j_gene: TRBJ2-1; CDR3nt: TGTGCCAGCAAGGCTAGCGGCTCCTACAATGAGCAGTTCTTC; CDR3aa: CASKASGSYNEQFF
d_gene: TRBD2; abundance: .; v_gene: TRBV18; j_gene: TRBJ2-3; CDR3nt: TGTGCCAGCTCACCACTCCCGCGACTAGCGGGAGTGACAGATACGCAGTATTTT; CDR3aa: CASSPLPRLAGVTDTQYF
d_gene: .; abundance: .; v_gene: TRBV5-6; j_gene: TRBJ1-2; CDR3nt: TGTGCCAGCAGCCCGGTTTTGAATAACTATGGCTACACCTTC; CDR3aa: CASSPVLNNYGYTF
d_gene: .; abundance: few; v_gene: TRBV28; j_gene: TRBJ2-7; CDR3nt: TGTGCCAGCAGCAGGGGTCTGGGCGAGCAGTACTTC; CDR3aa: CASSRGLGEQYF
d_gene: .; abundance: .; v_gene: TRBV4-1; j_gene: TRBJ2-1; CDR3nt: TGCGCCAGCAGCCTCAGAGCGGCCGCCGGCTCCTACAATGAGCAGTTCTTC; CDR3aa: CASSLRAAAGSYNEQFF
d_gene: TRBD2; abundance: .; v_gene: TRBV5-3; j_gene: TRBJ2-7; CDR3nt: TGTGCCAGAAGCCTCGTCGGTAGCGGGACTTACTACGAGCAGTACTTC; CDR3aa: CARSLVGSGTYYEQYF
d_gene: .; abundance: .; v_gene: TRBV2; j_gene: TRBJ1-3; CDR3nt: TGTGCCAGCAGTGTGGGCACTGGAAACACCATATATTTT; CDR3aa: CASSVGTGNTIYF
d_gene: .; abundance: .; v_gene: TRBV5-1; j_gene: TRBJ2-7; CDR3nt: TGCGCCAGCAGCGAAGGAGGTGAGGGGGCCTACGAGCAGTACTTC; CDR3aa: CASSEGGEGAYEQYF
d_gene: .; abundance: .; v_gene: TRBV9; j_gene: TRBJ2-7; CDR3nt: TGTGCCAGCAGCGTAGCTAGGTTGGCGGATCCCTACGAGCAGTACTTC; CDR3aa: CASSVARLADPYEQYF
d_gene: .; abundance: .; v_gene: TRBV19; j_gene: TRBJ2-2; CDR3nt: TGTGCCAGCGGGGGATCCCGAAACACCGGGGAGCTGTTTTTT; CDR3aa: CASGGSRNTGELFF